One sample yielded the 8 T cell receptor beta chains listed below, sequenced in a study of technical replicates of blood from several donors. TCRdb's copy holds only in-frame clones and misses some; the assay was immunoSEQ multiplex PCR. The sample gives 65,000 to 95,000 clones, roughly 98% of which show up once; roughly 0.16% is in the top ten. Sequenced input: T cells isolated from PBMCs. The receptors stem from a human donor in good health.

The rearrangement uses TRBV6-5 and TRBJ2-7; D possibly corresponds to TRBD1 (5 bases). Per germline, CDR1 MNHEY and CDR2 SVGAGI. CDR3 length equals 14 residues. V was trimmed by 6 bases and J by 4 bases, leaving 16 bases between them. Here the CDR3 reads CASSRRPTGYEQYF. As DNA, the CDR3 is TGTGCCAGCAGCCGCCGGCCCACAGGATACGAGCAGTACTTC.

This clone showed up just a few times. The V call is TRBV29-1, the J call TRBJ1-1; D is unclear. V lost 6 bases to trimming and J lost 5 bases, with 7 bases between them. This CDR3 spans 10 amino acids. The germline V gene encodes CDR1 SQVTM and CDR2 ANQGSEA. CDR3: CSVRVTEAFF. The CDR3 nucleotides are TGCAGCGTGCGAGTAACTGAAGCTTTCTTT.

This rearrangement joins TRBV5-1 to TRBJ1-1; TRBD1 matches at 9 bases. Germline lookup yields CDR1 SGHRS and CDR2 YFSETQ. CDR3 size: 15 residues. With 4 bases clipped from V and 5 bases from J, the junction kept 9 bases outside the gene matches. The CDR3 loop reads CASSARTGEGTEAFF. Here the CDR3 DNA reads TGCGCCAGCAGCGCCCGGACAGGGGAGGGTACTGAAGCTTTCTTT. Variable domain in full (rest from reference TRBV5-1 and TRBJ1-1): KAGVTQTPRYLIKTRGQQVTLSCSPISGHRSVSWYQQTPGQGLQFLFEYFSETQRNKGNFPGRFSGRQFSNSRSEMNVSTLELGDSALYLCASSARTGEGTEAFFGQGTRLTVV.

The rearrangement links TRBV7-9 to TRBJ2-7; perhaps TRBD1 as D (6 bases). This CDR3 has 14 amino acids. Germline values: CDR1 SEHNR, CDR2 FQNEAQ (reference sequence). The V and J ends lost 2 bases and 6 bases respectively, with 14 bases between them. The CDR3 nucleotides are TGTGCCAGCAGCTTAAACAGGGATCCTCTCGAGCAGTACTTC. Amino acid sequence: CASSLNRDPLEQYF.

The rearrangement uses TRBV4-1 and TRBJ1-5; 10 bases align to TRBD1. V gave up 0 bases and J gave up 7 bases; unmatched junction bases: 6. Germline assignment: CDR1 MGHRA and CDR2 YSYEKL. The length of the CDR3 is 16 residues. This CDR3 reads CASSQDDRGLSQPQHF. In DNA, the CDR3 is TGCGCCAGCAGCCAAGACGACAGGGGGCTGAGCCAGCCCCAGCATTTT.

V and J are TRBV6-6 and TRBJ1-1; D gene uncertain. Germline V gene lookup returns CDR1 MNHNY and CDR2 SVGAGI (reference sequence). The CDR3 sequence is 15 residues long. With 6 bases removed from V and 8 bases from J, the gap between germline ends came to 22 bases. Here the CDR3 reads CASSYAWEREREAFF. CDR3 nucleotide sequence: TGTGCCAGCAGCTACGCCTGGGAACGGGAACGGGAAGCTTTCTTT.

As for this clone: The identical CDR3 is also encoded by other nucleotide sequences in the sample. The J gene is TRBJ1-1, the V gene TRBV9; the D is unclear. Germline assignment: CDR1 SGDLS and CDR2 YYNGEE. Trimming left V 0 bases short and J 1 base short, with 4 bases between. This CDR3 has 13 residues. The CDR3 nucleotides are TGTGCCAGCAGCGTAGCGGGGAACACTGAAGCTTTCTTT. Its protein is CASSVAGNTEAFF.

This clone turned up a few times. The chain uses TRBV5-1 and TRBJ1-3, with D maybe TRBD1 (6 bases). Germline V gives CDR1 SGHRS, CDR2 YFSETQ. The CDR3 has 14 amino acids. Trimming took off 5 bases at V and 3 bases at J, with 12 bases between the two ends. CDR3 protein: CASSGGAGGNTIYF. The CDR3 bases are TGCGCCAGCAGTGGGGGGGCCGGTGGAAACACCATATATTTT.